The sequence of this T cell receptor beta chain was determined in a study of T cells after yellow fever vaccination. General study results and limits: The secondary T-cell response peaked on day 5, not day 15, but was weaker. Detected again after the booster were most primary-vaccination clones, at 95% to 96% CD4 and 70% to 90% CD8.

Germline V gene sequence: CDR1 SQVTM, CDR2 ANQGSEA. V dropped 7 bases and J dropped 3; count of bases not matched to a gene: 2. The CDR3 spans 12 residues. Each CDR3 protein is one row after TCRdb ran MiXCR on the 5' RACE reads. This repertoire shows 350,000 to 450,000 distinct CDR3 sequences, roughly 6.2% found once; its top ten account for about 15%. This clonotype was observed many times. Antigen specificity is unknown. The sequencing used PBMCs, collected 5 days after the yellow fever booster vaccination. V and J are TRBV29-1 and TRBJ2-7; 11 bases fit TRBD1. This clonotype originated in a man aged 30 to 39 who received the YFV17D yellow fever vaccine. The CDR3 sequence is CSAGTGGYEQYF. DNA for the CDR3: TGCAGCGCCGGGACAGGGGGCTACGAGCAGTACTTC.